A single sample is the source of the 10 T cell receptor beta chains below, sequenced in a study of blood T cell repertoires in COVID-19. TCRdb's table, derived via immunoSEQ multiplex PCR, lists solely in-frame clones and lacks some. The data hold approximately 40,000 clones, with over 75% observed a single time. The sequenced material came from peripheral blood. The receptors were gathered from an elderly man with active or convalescent COVID-19.

The chain couples TRBV6-5 to TRBJ2-1; the match to TRBD2 covers 7 bases. Germline loops: CDR1 MNHEY, CDR2 SVGAGI. The CDR3 is made up of 15 amino acids. The V segment lost 6 bases and the J segment 5 bases; nucleotides outside the gene matches: 10. The CDR3 loop is CASSSGTMADNEQFF. CDR3 nucleotide sequence: TGTGCCAGCAGCTCCGGGACTATGGCGGACAATGAGCAGTTCTTC.

This clone was seen a few times. The genes are TRBV6-2 or TRBV6-3 and TRBJ2-5, with 11 positions matching TRBD2. From germline, CDR1 is MNHEY and CDR2 SVGEGT. CDR3 length: 15 amino acids. Trimming cost V 6 bases and J 2 bases; bases outside gene matches: 5. The DNA for the CDR3 is TGTGCCAGCAGCTCGGGACTAGCGGAGCAAGAGACCCAGTACTTC. It is translated as CASSSGLAEQETQYF.

The chain combines TRBV6-5 with TRBJ1-2; a possible D gene is TRBD1 (6 bases). Germline V CDR1 and CDR2: MNHEY, SVGAGI. This CDR3 is 15 amino acids long. Deletions cut 5 bases from V and 4 bases from J, with 17 bases between. The CDR3 nucleotides are TGTGCCAGCAGTCCAGGGGCGGAATTAGGCTATGGCTACACCTTC. It is translated as CASSPGAELGYGYTF.

J is TRBJ1-2 and V is TRBV19, with D possibly matching TRBD1 (6 bases). The length of the CDR3 is 15 residues. The V gene lost 3 bases and the J gene lost 7 bases, with 18 bases spanning the gap. The germline V gene encodes CDR1 LNHDA and CDR2 SQIVND (reference sequence). CDR3 in amino acids: CASSMNLRGGRGYTF. The CDR3 DNA is TGTGCCAGTAGTATGAACCTCAGGGGCGGCCGTGGCTACACCTTC.

The genes are TRBV30 and TRBJ1-2; the D is unclear. The CDR3 totals 13 residues. From germline, CDR1 is GTSNPN and CDR2 SVGIG (reference sequence). V lost 0 bases to trimming and J lost 3 bases, with 8 bases between them. CDR3 amino acids: CAWSVTGYYGYTF. CDR3 coding DNA: TGTGCCTGGAGTGTAACGGGGTACTATGGCTACACCTTC.

This rearrangement joins TRBV7-3 to TRBJ1-1; 8 bases fit TRBD1. Unmatched junction bases numbered 10, after V lost 5 bases and J lost 5 bases. The CDR3 loop spans 15 amino acids. CDR1 is SGHTA, CDR2 FQGTGA, per germline. The CDR3 nucleotides are TGTGCCAGCAGCCTCGGACAGGGAATGGGGACTGAAGCTTTCTTT. This gives the protein CASSLGQGMGTEAFF.

V gene TRBV6-5 combines with J gene TRBJ2-7, with D tentatively TRBD2 (6 bases). The germline V gene has CDR1 MNHEY and CDR2 SVGAGI. Trimming removed 5 bases at V and 4 bases at J, with 18 bases between. CDR3 length: 15 amino acids. The CDR3 DNA sequence: TGTGCCAGCAGTCCTCTGTTGCGGGGCCGATACGAGCAGTACTTC. Amino acid sequence: CASSPLLRGRYEQYF.

This clone has a handful of counts. The V call is TRBV27, the J call TRBJ2-7; TRBD2 aligns across 7 bases. The germline gives CDR1 MNHEY, CDR2 SMNVEV (reference sequence). Germline trimming cut 0 bases from V and 3 bases from J; bases unmatched to any gene: 8. The length of the CDR3 is 16 residues. CDR3 DNA: TGTGCCAGCAGTTTATCGTCGGCGGGGGTGCGCTACGAGCAGTACTTC. This gives the protein CASSLSSAGVRYEQYF.

The chain uses TRBV28 and TRBJ2-2, with 8 positions matching TRBD1. V lost 5 bases, J lost 7 bases, and 9 bases stayed unmatched. The CDR3 extends over 15 amino acids. Germline V gene data show CDR1 as MDHEN and CDR2 as SYDVKM. CDR3 sequence (DNA): TGTGCCAGCAGTAAAATGACAGGGGCTATCGGGGAGCTGTTTTTT. Translation gives CASSKMTGAIGELFF.

The chain joins TRBV19 to TRBJ1-2, with D perhaps TRBD1 (6 bases). The CDR3 runs 13 residues. The germline V gene encodes CDR1 LNHDA and CDR2 SQIVND (reference sequence). V lost 7 bases, J lost 8 bases, and 17 bases lay in between. The CDR3: CASNPTGQQGYTF. Here the CDR3 DNA reads TGTGCCAGTAATCCCACGGGACAACAAGGCTACACCTTC.